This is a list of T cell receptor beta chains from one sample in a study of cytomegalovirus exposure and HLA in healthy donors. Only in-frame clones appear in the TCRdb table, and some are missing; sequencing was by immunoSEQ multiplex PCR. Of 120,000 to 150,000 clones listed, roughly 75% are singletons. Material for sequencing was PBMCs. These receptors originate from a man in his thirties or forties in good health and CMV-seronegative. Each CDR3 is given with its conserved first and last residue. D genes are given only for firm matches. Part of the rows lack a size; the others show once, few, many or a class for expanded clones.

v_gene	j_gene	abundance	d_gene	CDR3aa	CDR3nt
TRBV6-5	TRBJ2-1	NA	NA	CASSSLIRGVNNEQFF	TGTGCCAGCAGTTCCTTAATCAGGGGGGTAAACAATGAGCAGTTCTTC
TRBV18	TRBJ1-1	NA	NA	CASSPPSAMGTEAFF	TGTGCCAGCTCACCACCGAGCGCGATGGGCACTGAAGCTTTCTTT
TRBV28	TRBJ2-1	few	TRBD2	CASSSGTSGRMHEQFF	TGTGCCAGCAGTTCCGGGACTAGCGGGAGAATGCATGAGCAGTTCTTC
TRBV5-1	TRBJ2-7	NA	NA	CASSLGARNYEQYF	TGCGCCAGCAGCTTGGGGGCCAGGAACTACGAGCAGTACTTC
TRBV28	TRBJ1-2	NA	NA	CASRKRANYGYTF	TGTGCCAGCCGTAAACGAGCTAACTATGGCTACACCTTC
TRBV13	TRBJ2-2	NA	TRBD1	CASSSRGRSGELFF	TGTGCCAGCAGCTCCAGGGGGCGGAGCGGGGAGCTGTTTTTT
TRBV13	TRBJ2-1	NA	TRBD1	CASSSPFGDSHEQFF	TGTGCCAGCAGCTCCCCCTTTGGGGACAGCCATGAGCAGTTCTTC
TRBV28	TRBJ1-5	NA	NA	CASRLMGPNQPQNF	TGTGCCAGCAGGCTTATGGGGCCGAATCAGCCCCAGAATTTT
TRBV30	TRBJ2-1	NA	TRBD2	CASGGSQGYNEQFF	TGTGCTAGCGGGGGGAGCCAGGGGTACAATGAGCAGTTCTTC
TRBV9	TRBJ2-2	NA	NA	CASSVGTANTGELFF	TGTGCCAGCAGCGTAGGGACAGCTAACACCGGGGAGCTGTTTTTT
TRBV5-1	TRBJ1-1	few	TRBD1	CASSSKPGTETEAFF	TGCGCCAGCAGCTCAAAACCCGGGACAGAGACTGAAGCTTTCTTT
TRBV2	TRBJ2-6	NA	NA	CASRRLSSGANVLTF	TGTGCCAGCAGGCGTCTAAGCTCTGGGGCCAACGTCCTGACTTTC
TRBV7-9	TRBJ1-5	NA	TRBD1	CASSPRTGLGEPQHF	TGTGCCAGCAGCCCACGGACAGGGTTGGGTGAGCCCCAGCATTTT
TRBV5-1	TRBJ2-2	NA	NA	CASSLASGDKGELFF	TGCGCCAGCAGCTTGGCTTCAGGGGATAAAGGGGAGCTGTTTTTT
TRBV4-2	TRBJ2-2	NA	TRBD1	CASSPPGTGYFTGELFF	TGTGCCAGCAGCCCTCCAGGGACAGGCTATTTTACCGGGGAGCTGTTTTTT
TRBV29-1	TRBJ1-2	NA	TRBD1	CSVEEGTGGVGGYTF	TGCAGCGTTGAAGAGGGGACAGGGGGCGTTGGGGGCTACACCTTC
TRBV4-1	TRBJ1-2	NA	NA	CASSQDRLYNYGYTF	TGCGCCAGCAGCCAAGATAGACTTTATAACTATGGCTACACCTTC
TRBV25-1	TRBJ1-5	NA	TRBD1	CASSELGTGGDQPQHF	TGTGCCAGCAGTGAATTAGGGACAGGGGGCGATCAGCCCCAGCATTTT
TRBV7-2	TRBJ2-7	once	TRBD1	CASSFAGQGGTYEQYF	TGTGCCAGCAGCTTTGCCGGACAGGGAGGCACCTACGAGCAGTACTTC
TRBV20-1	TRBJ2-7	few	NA	CSADLNYEQYF	TGCAGTGCTGATCTAAACTACGAGCAGTACTTC
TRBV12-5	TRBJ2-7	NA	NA	CASGFYGGSYEQYF	TGTGCTAGTGGTTTTTACGGGGGATCCTACGAGCAGTACTTC
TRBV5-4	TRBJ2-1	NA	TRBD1	CASSFPGQGFSQFF	TGTGCCAGCAGCTTCCCGGGACAGGGGTTTTCGCAGTTCTTC
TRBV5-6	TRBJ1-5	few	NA	CASSLVGRSDQPQHF	TGTGCCAGCAGCTTGGTCGGAAGGAGCGATCAGCCCCAGCATTTT
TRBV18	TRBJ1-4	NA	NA	CASSRGGTAANEKLFF	TGTGCCAGCTCACGGGGGGGAACGGCGGCTAATGAAAAACTGTTTTTT
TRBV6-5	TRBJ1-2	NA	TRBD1	CASAGGDYGYTF	TGTGCCAGCGCAGGGGGCGACTATGGCTACACCTTC
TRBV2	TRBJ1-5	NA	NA	CASSRGERRPQHF	TGTGCCAGCAGTCGAGGAGAACGAAGGCCCCAGCATTTT
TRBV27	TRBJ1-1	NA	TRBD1	CASSLKQGALSTEAFF	TGTGCCAGCAGTTTAAAACAGGGGGCTTTATCCACTGAAGCTTTCTTT
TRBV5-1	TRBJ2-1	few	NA	CASSLGQIYNEQFF	TGCGCCAGCAGCTTGGGACAGATCTACAATGAGCAGTTCTTC
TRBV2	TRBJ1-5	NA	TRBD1	CASSGQGGGNQPQHF	TGTGCCAGCAGTGGACAGGGAGGAGGAAATCAGCCCCAGCATTTT
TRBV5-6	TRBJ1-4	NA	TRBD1	CASSWGQDNEKLFF	TGTGCCAGCAGCTGGGGACAGGATAATGAAAAACTGTTTTTT
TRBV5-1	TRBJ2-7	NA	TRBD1	CASSLGQGIIYEQYF	TGCGCCAGCAGCCTAGGACAGGGGATCATCTACGAGCAGTACTTC